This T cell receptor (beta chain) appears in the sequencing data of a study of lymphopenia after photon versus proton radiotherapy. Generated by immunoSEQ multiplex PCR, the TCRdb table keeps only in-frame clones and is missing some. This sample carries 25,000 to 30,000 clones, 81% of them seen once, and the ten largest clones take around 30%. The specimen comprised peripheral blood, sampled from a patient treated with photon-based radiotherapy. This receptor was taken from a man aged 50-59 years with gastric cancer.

CDR3 in amino acids: CASSLTSYEQYF. For the CDR3, the DNA is TGTGCCAGCAGCTTAACCTCCTACGAGCAGTACTTC. The rearrangement links TRBV11-2 to TRBJ2-7; D is unclear. V was clipped by 2 bases and J by 0 bases, with 2 bases between them. CDR3 length: 12 residues. Germline V gene sequence: CDR1 SGHAT, CDR2 FQNNGV.